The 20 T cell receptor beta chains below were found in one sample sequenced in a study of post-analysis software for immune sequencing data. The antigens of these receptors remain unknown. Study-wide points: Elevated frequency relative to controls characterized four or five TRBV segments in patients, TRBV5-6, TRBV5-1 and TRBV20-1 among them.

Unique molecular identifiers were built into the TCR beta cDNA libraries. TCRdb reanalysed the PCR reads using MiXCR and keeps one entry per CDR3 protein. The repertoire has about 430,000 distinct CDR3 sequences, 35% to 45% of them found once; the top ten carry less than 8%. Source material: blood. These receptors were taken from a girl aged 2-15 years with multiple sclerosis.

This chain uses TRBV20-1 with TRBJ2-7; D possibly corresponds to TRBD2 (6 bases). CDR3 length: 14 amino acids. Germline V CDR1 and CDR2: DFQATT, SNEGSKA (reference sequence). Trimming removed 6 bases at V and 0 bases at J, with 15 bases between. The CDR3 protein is CSANRDSHSYEQYF. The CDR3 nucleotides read TGCAGTGCGAACCGGGACTCACACTCCTACGAGCAGTACTTC.

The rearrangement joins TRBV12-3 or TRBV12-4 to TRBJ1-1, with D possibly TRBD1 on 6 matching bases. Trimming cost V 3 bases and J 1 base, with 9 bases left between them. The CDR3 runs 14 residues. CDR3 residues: CASSFRGWNTEAFF. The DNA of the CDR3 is TGTGCCAGCAGTTTCAGGGGATGGAACACTGAAGCTTTCTTT.

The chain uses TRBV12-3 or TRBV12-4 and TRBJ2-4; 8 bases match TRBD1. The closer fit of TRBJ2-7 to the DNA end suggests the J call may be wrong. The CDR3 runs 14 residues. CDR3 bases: TGTGCCAGCAGTCACGACAGGGGAGCGTACGAGCAGTACTTC. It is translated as CASSHDRGAYEQYF.

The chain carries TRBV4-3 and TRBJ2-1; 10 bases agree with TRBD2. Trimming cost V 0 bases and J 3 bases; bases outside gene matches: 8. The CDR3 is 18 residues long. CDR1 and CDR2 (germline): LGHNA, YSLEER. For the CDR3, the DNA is TGCGCCAGCAGCCAAGATGGTCTAGCGGGAGTTGTCTACAATGAGCAGTTCTTC. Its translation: CASSQDGLAGVVYNEQFF.

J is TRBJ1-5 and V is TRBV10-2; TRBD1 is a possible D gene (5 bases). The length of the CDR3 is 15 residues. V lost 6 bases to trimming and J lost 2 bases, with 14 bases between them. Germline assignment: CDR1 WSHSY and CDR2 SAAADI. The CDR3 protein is CASRDDSRGNQPQHF. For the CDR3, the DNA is TGCGCCAGCAGGGATGACAGCCGGGGCAATCAGCCCCAGCATTTT.

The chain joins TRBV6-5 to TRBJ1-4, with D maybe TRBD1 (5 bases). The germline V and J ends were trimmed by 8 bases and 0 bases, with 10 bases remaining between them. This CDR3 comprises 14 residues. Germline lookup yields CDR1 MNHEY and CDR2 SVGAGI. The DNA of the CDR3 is TGTGCCAGCTCGAGGGGCGCAACTAATGAAAAACTGTTTTTT. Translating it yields CASSRGATNEKLFF.

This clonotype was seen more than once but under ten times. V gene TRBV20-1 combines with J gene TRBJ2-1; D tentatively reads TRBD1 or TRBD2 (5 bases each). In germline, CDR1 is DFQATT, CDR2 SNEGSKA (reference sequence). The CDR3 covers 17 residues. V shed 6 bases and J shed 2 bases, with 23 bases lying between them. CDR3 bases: TGCAGTGCCAACGAATGGGACGGGCGCCCCACCTACAATGAGCAGTTCTTC. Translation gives CSANEWDGRPTYNEQFF.

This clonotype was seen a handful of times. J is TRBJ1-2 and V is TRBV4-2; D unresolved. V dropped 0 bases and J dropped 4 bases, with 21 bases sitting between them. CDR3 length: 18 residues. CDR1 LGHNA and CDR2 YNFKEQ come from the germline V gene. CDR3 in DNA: TGTGCCAGCAGCCAAGATGAACCAGGACGCGGTACCTCCTATGGCTACACCTTC. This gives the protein CASSQDEPGRGTSYGYTF.

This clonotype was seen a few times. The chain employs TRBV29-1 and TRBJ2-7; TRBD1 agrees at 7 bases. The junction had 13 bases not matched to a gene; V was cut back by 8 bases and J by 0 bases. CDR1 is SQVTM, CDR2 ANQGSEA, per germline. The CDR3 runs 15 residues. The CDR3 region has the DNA TGCAGCTTCCTCAACCGGGACAGCTCCTCCTACGAGCAGTACTTC. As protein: CSFLNRDSSSYEQYF.

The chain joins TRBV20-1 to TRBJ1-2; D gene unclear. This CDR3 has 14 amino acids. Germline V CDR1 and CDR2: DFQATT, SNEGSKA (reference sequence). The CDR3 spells CSLPKEAVANGYTF. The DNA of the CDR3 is TGCAGCCTACCCAAGGAGGCTGTTGCGAATGGCTACACCTTC.

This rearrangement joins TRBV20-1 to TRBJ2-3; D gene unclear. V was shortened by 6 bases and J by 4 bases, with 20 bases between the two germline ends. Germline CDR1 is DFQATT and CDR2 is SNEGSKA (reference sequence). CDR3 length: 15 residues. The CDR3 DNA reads TGCAGTGCCCCCCGTAGTATAGTTCCCGCAGATACGCAGTATTTT. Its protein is CSAPRSIVPADTQYF.

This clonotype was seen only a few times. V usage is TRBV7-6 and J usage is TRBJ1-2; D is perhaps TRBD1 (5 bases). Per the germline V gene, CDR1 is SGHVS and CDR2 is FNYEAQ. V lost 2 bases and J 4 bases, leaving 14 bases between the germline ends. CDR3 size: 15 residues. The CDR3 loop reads CASSLTDRGAYGYTF. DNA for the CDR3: TGTGCCAGCAGCTTAACCGACCGGGGCGCCTATGGCTACACCTTC. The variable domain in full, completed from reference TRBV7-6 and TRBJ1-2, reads GAGVSQSPRYKVTKRGQDVALRCDPISGHVSLYWYRQALGQGPEFLTYFNYEAQQDKSGLPNDRFSAERPEGSISTLTIQRTEQRDSAMYRCASSLTDRGAYGYTFGSGTRLTVV.

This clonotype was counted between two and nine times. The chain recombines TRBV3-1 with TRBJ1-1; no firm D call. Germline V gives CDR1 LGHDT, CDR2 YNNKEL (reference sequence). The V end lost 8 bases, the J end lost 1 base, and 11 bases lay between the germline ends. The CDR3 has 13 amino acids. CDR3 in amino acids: CASVGWENTEAFF. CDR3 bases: TGTGCCAGCGTGGGATGGGAGAACACTGAAGCTTTCTTT.

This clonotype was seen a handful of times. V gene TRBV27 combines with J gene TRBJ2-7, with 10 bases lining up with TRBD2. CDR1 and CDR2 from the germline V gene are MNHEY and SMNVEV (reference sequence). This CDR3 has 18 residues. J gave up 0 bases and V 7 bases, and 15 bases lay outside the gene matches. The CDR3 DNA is TGTGCCAGCAAACTAATTGGGGGACTAGCGCTCGGCTCCTACGAGCAGTACTTC. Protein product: CASKLIGGLALGSYEQYF.

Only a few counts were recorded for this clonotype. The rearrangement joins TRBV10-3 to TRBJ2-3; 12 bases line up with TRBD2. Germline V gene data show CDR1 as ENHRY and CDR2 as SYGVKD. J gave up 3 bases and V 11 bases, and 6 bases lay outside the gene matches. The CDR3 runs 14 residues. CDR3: CASRTSGITDTQYF. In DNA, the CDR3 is TGTGCCTCCCGGACTAGCGGGATAACAGATACGCAGTATTTT.

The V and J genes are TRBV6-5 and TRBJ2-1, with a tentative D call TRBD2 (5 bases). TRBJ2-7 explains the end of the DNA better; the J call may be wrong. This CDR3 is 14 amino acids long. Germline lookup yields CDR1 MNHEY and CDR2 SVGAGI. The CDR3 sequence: CASSFTGNYNEQYF. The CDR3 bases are TGTGCCAGCAGTTTTACGGGGAACTACAATGAGCAGTACTTC.

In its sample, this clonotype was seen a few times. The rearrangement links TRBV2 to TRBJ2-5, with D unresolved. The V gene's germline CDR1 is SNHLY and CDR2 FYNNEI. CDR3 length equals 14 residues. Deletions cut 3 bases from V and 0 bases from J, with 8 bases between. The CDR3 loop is CASSDYPYQETQYF. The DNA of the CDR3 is TGTGCCAGCAGTGACTATCCGTACCAAGAGACCCAGTACTTC.

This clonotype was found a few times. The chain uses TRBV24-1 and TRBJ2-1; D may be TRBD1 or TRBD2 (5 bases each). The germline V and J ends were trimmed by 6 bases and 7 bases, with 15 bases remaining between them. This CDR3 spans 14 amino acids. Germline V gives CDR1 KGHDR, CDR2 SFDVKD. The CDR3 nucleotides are TGTGCCACCAGTTCTTGGGGGAACAGTAATGAGCAGTTCTTC. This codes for CATSSWGNSNEQFF.

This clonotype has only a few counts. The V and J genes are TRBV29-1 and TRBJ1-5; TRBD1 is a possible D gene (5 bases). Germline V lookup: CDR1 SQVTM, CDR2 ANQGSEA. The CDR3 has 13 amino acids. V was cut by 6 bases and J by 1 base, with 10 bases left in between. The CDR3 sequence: CSVVTGSNQPQHF. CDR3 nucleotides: TGCAGCGTGGTCACAGGAAGCAATCAGCCCCAGCATTTT.

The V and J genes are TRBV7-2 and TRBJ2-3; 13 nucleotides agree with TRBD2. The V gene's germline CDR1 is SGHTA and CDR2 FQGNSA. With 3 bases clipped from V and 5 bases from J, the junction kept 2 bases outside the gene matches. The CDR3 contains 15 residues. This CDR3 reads CASSLTSGGRDTQYF. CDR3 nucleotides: TGTGCCAGCAGCTTGACTAGCGGGGGGCGAGATACGCAGTATTTT.